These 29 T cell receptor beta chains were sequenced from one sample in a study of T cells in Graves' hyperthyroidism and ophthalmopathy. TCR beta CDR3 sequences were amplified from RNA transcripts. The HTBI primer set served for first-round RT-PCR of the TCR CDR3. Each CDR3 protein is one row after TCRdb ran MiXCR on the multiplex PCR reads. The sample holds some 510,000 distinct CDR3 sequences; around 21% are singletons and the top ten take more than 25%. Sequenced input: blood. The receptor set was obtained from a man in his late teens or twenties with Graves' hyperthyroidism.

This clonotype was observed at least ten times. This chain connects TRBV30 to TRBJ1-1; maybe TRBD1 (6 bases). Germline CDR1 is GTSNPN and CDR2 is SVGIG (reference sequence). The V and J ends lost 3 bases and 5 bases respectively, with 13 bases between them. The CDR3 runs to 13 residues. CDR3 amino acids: CAWSGGLWTEAFF. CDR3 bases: TGTGCCTGGAGCGGGGGGCTGTGGACTGAAGCTTTCTTT.

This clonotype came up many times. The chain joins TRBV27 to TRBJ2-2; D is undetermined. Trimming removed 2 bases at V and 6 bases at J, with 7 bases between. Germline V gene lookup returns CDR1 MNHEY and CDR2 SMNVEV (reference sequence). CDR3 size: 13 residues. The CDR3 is CASSLVVAGELFF. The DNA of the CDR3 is TGTGCCAGCAGTTTAGTGGTAGCCGGGGAGCTGTTTTTT.

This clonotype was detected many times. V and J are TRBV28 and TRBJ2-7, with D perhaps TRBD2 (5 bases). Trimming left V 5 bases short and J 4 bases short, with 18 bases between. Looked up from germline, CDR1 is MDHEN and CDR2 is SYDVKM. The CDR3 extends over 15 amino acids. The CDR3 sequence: CASSRPGIRGYEQYF. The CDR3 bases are TGTGCCAGCAGTCGGCCGGGGATCCGCGGGTACGAGCAGTACTTC.

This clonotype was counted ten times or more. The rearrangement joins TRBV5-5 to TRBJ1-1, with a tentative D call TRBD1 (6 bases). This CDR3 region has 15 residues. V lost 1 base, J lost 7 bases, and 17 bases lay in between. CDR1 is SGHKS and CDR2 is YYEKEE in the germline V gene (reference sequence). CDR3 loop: CASSLSDGDTREAFF. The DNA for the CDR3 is TGTGCCAGCAGCTTGTCCGATGGGGACACCCGTGAAGCTTTCTTT.

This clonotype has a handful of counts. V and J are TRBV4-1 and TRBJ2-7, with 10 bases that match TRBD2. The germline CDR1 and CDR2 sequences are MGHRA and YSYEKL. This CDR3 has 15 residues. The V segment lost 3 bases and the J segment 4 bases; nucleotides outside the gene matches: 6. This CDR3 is CASSHPSGGVYEQYF. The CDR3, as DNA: TGCGCCAGCAGCCACCCTAGCGGGGGAGTTTACGAGCAGTACTTC.

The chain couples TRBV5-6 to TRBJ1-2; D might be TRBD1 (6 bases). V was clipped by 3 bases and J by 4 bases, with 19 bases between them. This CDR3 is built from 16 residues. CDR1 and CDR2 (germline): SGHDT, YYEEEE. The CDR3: CASSSSDRPFGYGYTF. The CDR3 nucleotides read TGTGCCAGCAGCTCCAGCGACAGGCCATTCGGCTATGGCTACACCTTC.

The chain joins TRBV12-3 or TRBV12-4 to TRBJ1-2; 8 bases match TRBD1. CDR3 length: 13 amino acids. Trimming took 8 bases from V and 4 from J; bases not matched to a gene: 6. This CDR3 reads CASLDRGSYGYTF. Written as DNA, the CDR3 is TGTGCCAGCCTTGACAGGGGATCCTATGGCTACACCTTC.

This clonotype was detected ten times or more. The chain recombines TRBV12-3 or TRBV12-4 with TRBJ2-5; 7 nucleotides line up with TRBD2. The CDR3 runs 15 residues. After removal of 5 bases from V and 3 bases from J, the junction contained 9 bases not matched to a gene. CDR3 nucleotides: TGTGCCAGCAGTACCCTACGCGGGGGAGAAGAGACCCAGTACTTC. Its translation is CASSTLRGGEETQYF.

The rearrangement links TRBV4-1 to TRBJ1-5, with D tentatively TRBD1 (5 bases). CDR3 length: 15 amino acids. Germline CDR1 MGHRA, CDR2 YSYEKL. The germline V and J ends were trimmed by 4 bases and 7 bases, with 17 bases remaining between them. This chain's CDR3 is CASSRTIGVNQPQHF. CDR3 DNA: TGCGCCAGCAGCCGAACTATAGGGGTAAACCAGCCCCAGCATTTT.

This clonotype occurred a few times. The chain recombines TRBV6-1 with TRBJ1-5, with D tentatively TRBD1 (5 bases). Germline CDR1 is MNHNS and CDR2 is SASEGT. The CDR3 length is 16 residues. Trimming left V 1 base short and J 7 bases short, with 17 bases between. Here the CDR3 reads CASSEGRFGGRQPQHF. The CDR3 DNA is TGTGCCAGCAGTGAAGGGAGATTTGGGGGGAGGCAGCCCCAGCATTTT.

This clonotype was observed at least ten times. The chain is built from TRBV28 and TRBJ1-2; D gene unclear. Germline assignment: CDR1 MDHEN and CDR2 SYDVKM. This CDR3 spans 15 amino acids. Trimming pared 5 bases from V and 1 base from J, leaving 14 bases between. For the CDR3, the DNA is TGTGCCAGCAGTCCACGGACCTTATTTAACTATGGCTACACCTTC. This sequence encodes CASSPRTLFNYGYTF.

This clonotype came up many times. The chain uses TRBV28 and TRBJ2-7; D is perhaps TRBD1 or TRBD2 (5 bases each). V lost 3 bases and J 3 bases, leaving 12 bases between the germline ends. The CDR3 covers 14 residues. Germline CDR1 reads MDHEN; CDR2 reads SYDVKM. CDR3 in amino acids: CASSFGAAYYEQYF. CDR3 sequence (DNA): TGTGCCAGCAGTTTCGGGGCAGCTTACTACGAGCAGTACTTC.

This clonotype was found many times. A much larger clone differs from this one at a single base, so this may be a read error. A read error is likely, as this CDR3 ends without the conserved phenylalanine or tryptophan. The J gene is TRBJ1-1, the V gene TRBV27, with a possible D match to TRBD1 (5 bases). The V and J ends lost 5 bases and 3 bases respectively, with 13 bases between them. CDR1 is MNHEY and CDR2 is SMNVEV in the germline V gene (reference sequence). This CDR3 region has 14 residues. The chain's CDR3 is CASSEGPGDTEAFL. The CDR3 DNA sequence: TGTGCCAGCAGTGAGGGACCGGGGGACACTGAAGCTTTCCTT.

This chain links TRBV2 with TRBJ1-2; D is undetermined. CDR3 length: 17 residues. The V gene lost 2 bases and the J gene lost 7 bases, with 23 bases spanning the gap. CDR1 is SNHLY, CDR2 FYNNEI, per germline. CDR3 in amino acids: CASSEFWAATSVGGYTF. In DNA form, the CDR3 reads TGTGCCAGCAGTGAATTTTGGGCAGCCACCTCAGTGGGTGGCTACACCTTC.

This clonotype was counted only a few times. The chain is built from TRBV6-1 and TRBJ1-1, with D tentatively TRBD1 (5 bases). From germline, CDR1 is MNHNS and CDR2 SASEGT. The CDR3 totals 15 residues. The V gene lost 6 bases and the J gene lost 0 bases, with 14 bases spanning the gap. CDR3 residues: CASRRSGGLNTEAFF. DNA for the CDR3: TGTGCCAGCAGACGAAGCGGGGGATTGAACACTGAAGCTTTCTTT.

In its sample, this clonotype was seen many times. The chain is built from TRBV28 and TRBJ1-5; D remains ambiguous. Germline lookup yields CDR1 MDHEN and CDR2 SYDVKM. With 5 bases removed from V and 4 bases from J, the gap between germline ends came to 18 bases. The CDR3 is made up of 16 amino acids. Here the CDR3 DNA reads TGTGCCAGCAGTCCGTACGTGGGCCTCGGAAATCAGCCCCAGCATTTT. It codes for CASSPYVGLGNQPQHF.

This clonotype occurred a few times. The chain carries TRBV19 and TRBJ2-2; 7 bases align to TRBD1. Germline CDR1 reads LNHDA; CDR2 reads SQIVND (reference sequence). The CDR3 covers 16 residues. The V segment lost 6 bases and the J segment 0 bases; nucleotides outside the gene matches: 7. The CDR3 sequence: CASSMGQGANTGELFF. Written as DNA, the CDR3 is TGTGCCAGTAGCATGGGGCAGGGGGCGAACACCGGGGAGCTGTTTTTT.

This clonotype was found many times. CDR3 bases: TGCAGTGAGATTAGTTCCTCGAACACTGAAGCTTTCTTT. Translating it yields CSEISSSNTEAFF. V usage is TRBV20-1 and J usage is TRBJ1-1; D gene unclear. Trimming left V 7 bases short and J 1 base short, with 13 bases between. CDR3 length: 13 residues. CDR1 and CDR2 (germline): DFQATT, SNEGSKA (reference sequence).

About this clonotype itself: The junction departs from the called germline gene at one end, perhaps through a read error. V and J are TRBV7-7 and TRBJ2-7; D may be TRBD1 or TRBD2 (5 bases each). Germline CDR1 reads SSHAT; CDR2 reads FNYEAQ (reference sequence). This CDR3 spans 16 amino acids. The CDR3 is CASSLIHTGRRHEQYF. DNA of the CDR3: TGTGCTAGCAGCTTAATCCATACGGGACGGAGACACGAGCAGTACTTC.

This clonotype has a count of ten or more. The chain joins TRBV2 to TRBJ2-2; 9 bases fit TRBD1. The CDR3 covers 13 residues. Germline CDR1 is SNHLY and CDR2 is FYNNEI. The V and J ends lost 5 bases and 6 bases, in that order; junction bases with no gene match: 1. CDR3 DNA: TGTGCCAGCAGTTACAGGGGGCCCGGGGAGCTGTTTTTT. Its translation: CASSYRGPGELFF.

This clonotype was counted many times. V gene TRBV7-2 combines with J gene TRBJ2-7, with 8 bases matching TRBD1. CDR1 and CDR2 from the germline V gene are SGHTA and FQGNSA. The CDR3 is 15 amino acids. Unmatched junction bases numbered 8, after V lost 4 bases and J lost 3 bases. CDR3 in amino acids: CASSSRTGRFYEQYF. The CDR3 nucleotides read TGTGCCAGCAGCTCTCGGACAGGGCGGTTCTACGAGCAGTACTTC.

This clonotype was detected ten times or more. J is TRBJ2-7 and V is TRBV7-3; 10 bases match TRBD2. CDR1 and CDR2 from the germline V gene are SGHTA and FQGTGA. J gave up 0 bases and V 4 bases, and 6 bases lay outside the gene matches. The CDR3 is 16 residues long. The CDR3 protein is CASSSTSGAISYEQYF. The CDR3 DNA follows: TGTGCCAGCAGCTCCACTAGCGGGGCGATCTCCTACGAGCAGTACTTC.

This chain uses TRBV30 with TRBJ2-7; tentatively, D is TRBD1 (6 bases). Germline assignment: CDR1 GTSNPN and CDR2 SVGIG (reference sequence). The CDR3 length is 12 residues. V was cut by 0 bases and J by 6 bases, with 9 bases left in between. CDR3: CAWSVTGSEQYF. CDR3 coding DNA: TGTGCCTGGAGTGTTACAGGGAGCGAGCAGTACTTC.

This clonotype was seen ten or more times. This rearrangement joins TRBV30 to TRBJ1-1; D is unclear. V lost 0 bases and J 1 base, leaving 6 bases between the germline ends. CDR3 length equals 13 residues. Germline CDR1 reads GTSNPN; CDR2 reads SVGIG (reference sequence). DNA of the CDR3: TGTGCCTGGAGTGTAACTCAGAACACTGAAGCTTTCTTT. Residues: CAWSVTQNTEAFF. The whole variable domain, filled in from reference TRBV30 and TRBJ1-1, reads SQTIHQWPATLVQPVGSPLSLECTVEGTSNPNLYWYRQAAGRGLQLLFYSVGIGQISSEVPQNLSASRPQDRQFILSSKKLLLSDSGFYLCAWSVTQNTEAFFGQGTRLTVV.

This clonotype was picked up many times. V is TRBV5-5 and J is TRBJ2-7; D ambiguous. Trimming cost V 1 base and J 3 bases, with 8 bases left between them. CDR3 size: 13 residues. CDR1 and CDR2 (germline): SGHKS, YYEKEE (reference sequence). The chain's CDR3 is CASSLSTIYEQYF. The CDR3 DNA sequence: TGTGCCAGCAGCTTGAGTACAATCTACGAGCAGTACTTC.

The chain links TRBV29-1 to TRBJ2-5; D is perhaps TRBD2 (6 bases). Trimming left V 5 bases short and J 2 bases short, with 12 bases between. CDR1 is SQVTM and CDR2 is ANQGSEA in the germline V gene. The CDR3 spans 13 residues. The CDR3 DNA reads TGCAGCGTTTCCGCGGGATTACAAGAGACCCAGTACTTC. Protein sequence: CSVSAGLQETQYF.

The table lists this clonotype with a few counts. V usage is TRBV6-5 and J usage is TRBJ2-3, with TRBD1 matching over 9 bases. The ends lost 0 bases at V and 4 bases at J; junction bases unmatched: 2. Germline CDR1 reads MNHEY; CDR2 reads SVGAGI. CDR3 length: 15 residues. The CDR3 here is CASSYSRTGADTQYF. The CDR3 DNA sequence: TGTGCCAGCAGTTACTCTCGGACAGGGGCAGATACGCAGTATTTT.

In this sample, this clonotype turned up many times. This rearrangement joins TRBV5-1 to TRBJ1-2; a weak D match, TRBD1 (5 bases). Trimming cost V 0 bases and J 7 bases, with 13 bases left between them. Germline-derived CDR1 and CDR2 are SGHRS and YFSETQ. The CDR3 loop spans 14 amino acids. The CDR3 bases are TGCGCCAGCAGCTTGGCGGTAGGGGAGCGTGGCTACACCTTC. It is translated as CASSLAVGERGYTF.

CDR3 nucleotides: TGTGCCAGTACCACCGTAAATTCACCCCTCCACTTT. This encodes CASTTVNSPLHF. The gene calls are TRBV19 and TRBJ1-6; D unclear. The length of the CDR3 is 12 residues. The germline V gene has CDR1 LNHDA and CDR2 SQIVND (reference sequence). V was clipped by 7 bases and J by 7 bases, with 8 bases between them.